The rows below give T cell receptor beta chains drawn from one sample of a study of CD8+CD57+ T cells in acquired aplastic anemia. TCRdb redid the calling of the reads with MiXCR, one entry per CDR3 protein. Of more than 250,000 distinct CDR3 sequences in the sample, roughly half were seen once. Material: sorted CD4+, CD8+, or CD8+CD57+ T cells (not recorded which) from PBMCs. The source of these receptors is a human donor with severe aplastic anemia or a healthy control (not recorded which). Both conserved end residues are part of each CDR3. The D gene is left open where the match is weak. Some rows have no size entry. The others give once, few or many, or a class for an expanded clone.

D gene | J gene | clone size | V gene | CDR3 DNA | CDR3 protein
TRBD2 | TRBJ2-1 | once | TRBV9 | TGTGCCAGCAGCGCCACCGGGACTAGCAACGATGAGCAGTTCTTC | CASSATGTSNDEQFF
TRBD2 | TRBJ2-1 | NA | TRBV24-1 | TGTGCCACCAGTGATACCCTGACTAGCGGGACCTACAATGAGCAGTTCTTC | CATSDTLTSGTYNEQFF
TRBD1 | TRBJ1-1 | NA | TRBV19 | TGTGCCAGCCTACGAAGGACAGGGTATGGTGAAGCTTTCTTT | CASLRRTGYGEAFF
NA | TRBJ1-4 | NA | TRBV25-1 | TGTGCCAGCAGTGCCTCCGGGACAAGGGAAAAACTGTTTTTT | CASSASGTREKLFF
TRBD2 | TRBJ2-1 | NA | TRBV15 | TGTGCCACCAGGGTAGCGGGGAGCTCCTACAATGAGCAGTTCTTC | CATRVAGSSYNEQFF
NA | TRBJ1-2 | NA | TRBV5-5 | TGTGCCAGCAGCCTCGAGGGGACTGGAAACACCTTC | CASSLEGTGNTF
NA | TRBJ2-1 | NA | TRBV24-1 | TGTGCCACCGGTGAGGGCGCCCCCTACAATGAGCAGTTCTTC | CATGEGAPYNEQFF
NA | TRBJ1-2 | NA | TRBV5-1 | TGCGCCAGCAGGCTTGGCTCGGTGGGCTACACCTTC | CASRLGSVGYTF
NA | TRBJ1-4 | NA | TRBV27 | TGTACCAGCAGCTCGGGATCAACTAATGAAAAACTGTTTTTT | CTSSSGSTNEKLFF
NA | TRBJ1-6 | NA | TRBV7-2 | TGTGCCAGCAACTCACTGGGCTCACCCCTCCACTTT | CASNSLGSPLHF
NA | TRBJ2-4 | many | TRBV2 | TGTGCCAGCAGTGACAGGGACGACATTCAGTACTTC | CASSDRDDIQYF
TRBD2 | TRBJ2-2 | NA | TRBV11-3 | TGTGCCAGCAGCCGCGGGGGGCTGTACACCGGGGAGCTGTTTTTT | CASSRGGLYTGELFF
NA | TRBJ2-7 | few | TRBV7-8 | TGTGCCAGCAGCTTAGCATCAGCTACCTCATCCTACGAGCAGTACTTC | CASSLASATSSYEQYF
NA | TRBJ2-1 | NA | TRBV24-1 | TGTGCCTCCAGTGCGGATTTTGAGCAGTTCTTC | CASSADFEQFF
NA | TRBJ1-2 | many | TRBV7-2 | TGTGCCAGCAGCTCCGAAGGCGCGCACCAATATGGCTACACCTTC | CASSSEGAHQYGYTF
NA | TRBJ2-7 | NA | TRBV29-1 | TGCAGCGTTGAGTCGGGGCCTACCTACGAGCAGTACTTC | CSVESGPTYEQYF
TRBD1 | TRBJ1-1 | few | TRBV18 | TGTGCCAGCTCACCCGGACAGGCGATTGAAGCTTTCTTT | CASSPGQAIEAFF
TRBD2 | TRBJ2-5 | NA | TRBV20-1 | TGCAGCCCGATGCTAGCGGGAGCAGAGACCCAGTACTTC | CSPMLAGAETQYF
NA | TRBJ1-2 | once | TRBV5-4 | TGTGCCAGCAGCCCCGTCGCAATGGCGGGGTATGGCTACACCTTC | CASSPVAMAGYGYTF
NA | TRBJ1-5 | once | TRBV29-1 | TGCAGCTTTGGAGGTAGCAATCAGCCCCAGCATTTT | CSFGGSNQPQHF
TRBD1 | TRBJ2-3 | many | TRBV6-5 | TGTGCCAGCAAGGACAGGGGAGATACGCAGTATTTT | CASKDRGDTQYF
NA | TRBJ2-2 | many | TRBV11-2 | TGTGCCAGCAGCTTAGCGGTAGGGAGAGCCGGGGAGCTGTTTTTT | CASSLAVGRAGELFF
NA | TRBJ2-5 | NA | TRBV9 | TGTGCCTGCAGCGAAACAGGGCGCTATCAAGGGACCCAGTACTTC | CACSETGRYQGTQYF
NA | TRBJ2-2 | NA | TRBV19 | TGTGCCAGTAGCCCGAACAGGCCGGGCACCGGGGAGCTGTTTTTT | CASSPNRPGTGELFF
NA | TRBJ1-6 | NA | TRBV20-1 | TGCAGTGTGATGATCAGCTCCTATAATTCACCCCTCCACTTT | CSVMISSYNSPLHF
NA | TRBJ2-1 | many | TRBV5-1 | TGCGCCAGCAGCTACGGCCGGGGCTCGCATGAGCAGTTCTTC | CASSYGRGSHEQFF
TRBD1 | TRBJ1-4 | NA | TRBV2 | TGTGCCAGCACGGGGACAGGGGGCTTCGAAAAACTGTTTTTT | CASTGTGGFEKLFF
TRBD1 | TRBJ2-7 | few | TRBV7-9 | TGTGCCAGCAGCCCCAGGGACAGCCACGAGCAGTACTTC | CASSPRDSHEQYF
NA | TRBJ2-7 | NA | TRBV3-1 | TGTGCCAGCAGCCCCATCGTGGGACTCCGCTCCTACGAGCAGTACTTC | CASSPIVGLRSYEQYF
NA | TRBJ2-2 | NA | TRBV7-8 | TGTGCCAGCAGCCGCGTCGGGGGTACCGGGGAGCTGTTTTTT | CASSRVGGTGELFF
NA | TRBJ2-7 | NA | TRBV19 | TGTGCCAGGGACAGTCCGCTCCGCGAGCAGTACTTC | CARDSPLREQYF
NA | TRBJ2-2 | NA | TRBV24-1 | TGTGCCACCAGCACCAGGGTCGACACCGGGGAGCTGTTTTTT | CATSTRVDTGELFF
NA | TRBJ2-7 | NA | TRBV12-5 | TGTGCTAGTGTTACGAACACCCTGACGGGCGCCTACGAGCAGTACTTC | CASVTNTLTGAYEQYF
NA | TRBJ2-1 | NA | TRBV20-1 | TGCAGTGCAGAACCAGGCGGACAGAGCTCCTACAATGGGCAGTTCTTC | CSAEPGGQSSYNGQFF
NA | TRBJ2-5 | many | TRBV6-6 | TGTGCCAGCAGTGGTTCGGGAAACCAAGAGACCCAGTACTTC | CASSGSGNQETQYF
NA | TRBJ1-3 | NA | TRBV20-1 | TGCAGTGCTACAGGGGAGGCTGGAAACACCATATATTTT | CSATGEAGNTIYF
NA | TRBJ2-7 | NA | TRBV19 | TGTGCCAGTAGTATATCGGGGGGCCTCTATGGTGAGCAGTACTTC | CASSISGGLYGEQYF
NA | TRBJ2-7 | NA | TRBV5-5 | TGTGCCAGCAGCTTGGGCCCGGGGTACATCTACGAGCAGTACTTC | CASSLGPGYIYEQYF
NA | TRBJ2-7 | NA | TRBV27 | TGTGCCAGCAGTTTCACGGGCTACGAGCAGTACTTC | CASSFTGYEQYF
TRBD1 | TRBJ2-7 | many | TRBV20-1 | TGCAGTGCTAGTAGACAGGGGGCTGAAGAGCAGTACTTC | CSASRQGAEEQYF
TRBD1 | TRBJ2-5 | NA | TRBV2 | TGTGCCAGCAGTGAATGGGACAGGGGGCAAGAGACCCAGTACTTC | CASSEWDRGQETQYF
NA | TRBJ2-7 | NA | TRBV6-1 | TGTGCCAGCAGTATAGTAAGATACGAGCAGTACTTC | CASSIVRYEQYF
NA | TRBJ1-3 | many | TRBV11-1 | TGTGCCAGCAGTCCAGAACCTTTCGGAAACACCATATATTTT | CASSPEPFGNTIYF
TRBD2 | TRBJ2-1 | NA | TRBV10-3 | TGTGCCACTCATGGGACTAGCGGGGGGGTTGAGCAGTTCTTC | CATHGTSGGVEQFF
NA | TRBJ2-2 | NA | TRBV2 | TGTGCCAGCATATCAGTTCAAATACGGATGGCAGGGGGGGAGCTGTTTTTT | CASISVQIRMAGGELFF
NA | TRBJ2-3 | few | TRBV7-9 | TGTGCCAGCAGCCTCCGCGCCCCCCAGTATTTT | CASSLRAPQYF
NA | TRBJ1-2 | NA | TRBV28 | TGTGCCAGCACCATCCAGACAGGAATTGGCTATGGCTACACCTTC | CASTIQTGIGYGYTF